The rows below give T cell receptor beta chains drawn from one sample of a study of shared clonotypes between healthy human individuals. Clones were sequenced by immunoSEQ multiplex PCR, and TCRdb holds only the in-frame ones, with some missing. Among roughly 590,000 clones listed, nearly 97% were seen once. Source material: naive CD8+ T cells sorted from blood. Receptors originate from a young woman in good health. The CDR3 runs from the conserved cysteine through the conserved F or W. A D gene is named only where the DNA matches it firmly. Size values are once, few and many counts, or a class for expanded clones, and some rows have none.

once	TRBV28	TRBD2	TRBJ2-1	CASSPPGGTREGPNEQFF	TGTGCCAGCAGTCCCCCCGGGGGTACGCGGGAGGGCCCCAATGAGCAGTTCTTC
once	TRBV19	-	TRBJ1-1	CASSTYTEAFF	TGTGCCAGTAGCACTTACACTGAAGCTTTCTTT
-	TRBV19	-	TRBJ2-1	CASSIGWLGHNEQFF	TGTGCCAGTAGTATAGGGTGGCTGGGCCACAATGAGCAGTTCTTC
-	TRBV2	-	TRBJ1-4	CASSALSEGTNEKLFF	TGTGCCAGCAGTGCCCTTAGTGAGGGAACTAATGAAAAACTGTTTTTT
-	TRBV27	TRBD2	TRBJ2-1	CASTSGDSWGDEQFF	TGTGCCAGCACTAGCGGGGACTCCTGGGGGGATGAGCAGTTCTTC
-	TRBV5-1	-	TRBJ2-7	CASSLGDGPYEQYF	TGCGCCAGCAGCTTGGGGGACGGACCCTACGAGCAGTACTTC
-	TRBV7-2	-	TRBJ2-5	CASSHGRGGEQYF	TGTGCCAGCAGCCACGGGAGAGGGGGAGAGCAGTACTTC
-	TRBV2	-	TRBJ2-3	CASSPDWGEDTQYF	TGTGCCAGCAGTCCCGACTGGGGGGAGGATACGCAGTATTTT
-	TRBV28	TRBD2	TRBJ2-7	CASSPHFREAPYEQYF	TGTGCCAGCAGCCCCCACTTCCGGGAGGCCCCCTACGAGCAGTACTTC
-	TRBV10-1	TRBD1	TRBJ2-1	CASSRTGGTQFF	TGCGCCAGCAGTCGGACAGGGGGAACCCAGTTCTTC
-	TRBV9	TRBD2	TRBJ2-1	CASSELAGGPQEQFF	TGTGCCAGCAGTGAACTAGCGGGAGGGCCTCAAGAGCAGTTCTTC
-	TRBV6-1	TRBD1	TRBJ2-7	CASSVGTAYEQYF	TGTGCCAGCAGTGTCGGGACAGCCTACGAGCAGTACTTC
-	TRBV27	TRBD2	TRBJ2-3	CASSGLAGQDTQYF	TGTGCCAGCAGCGGACTAGCGGGTCAAGATACGCAGTATTTT
-	TRBV7-9	-	TRBJ2-3	CASSLERAEPSTDTQYF	TGTGCCAGCAGCTTAGAAAGGGCTGAGCCTAGCACAGATACGCAGTATTTT
-	TRBV28	-	TRBJ2-7	CASSHMTGFGEQYF	TGTGCCAGCAGTCATATGACTGGTTTTGGCGAGCAGTACTTC
-	TRBV4-1	TRBD2	TRBJ2-7	CASSQDLSGWTYEQYF	TGCGCCAGCAGCCAAGATCTTAGCGGGTGGACCTACGAGCAGTACTTC
-	TRBV9	TRBD1	TRBJ1-1	CASVRTGETEAFF	TGTGCCAGCGTCCGGACAGGCGAAACTGAAGCTTTCTTT
-	TRBV10-1	-	TRBJ1-1	CASSEAGMGTEAFF	TGCGCCAGCAGCGAAGCAGGGATGGGAACTGAAGCTTTCTTT
-	TRBV5-6	-	TRBJ2-5	CASSLEETQYF	TGTGCCAGCAGCTTGGAAGAGACCCAGTACTTC
once	TRBV28	-	TRBJ2-2	CASSFSTSMTGELFF	TGTGCCAGCAGTTTTAGCACTAGCATGACCGGGGAGCTGTTTTTT
-	TRBV5-4	-	TRBJ2-7	CASSLREAYEQYF	TGTGCCAGCAGCTTGAGGGAGGCCTACGAGCAGTACTTC
-	TRBV2	TRBD2	TRBJ2-7	CASSPPGLGLHEQYF	TGTGCCAGCAGTCCCCCGGGACTAGGGCTCCACGAGCAGTACTTC
-	TRBV28	TRBD2	TRBJ2-1	CASSFSTSGSGTEQFF	TGTGCCAGCAGTTTCTCGACTAGCGGGAGTGGTACTGAGCAGTTCTTC
once	TRBV4-1	TRBD2	TRBJ2-1	CASSRTSGGGNEQFF	TGCGCCAGCAGCCGGACTAGCGGGGGGGGAAATGAGCAGTTCTTC
-	TRBV5-1	TRBD1	TRBJ2-6	CASSFRDRRLFSGANVLTF	TGCGCCAGCAGCTTCCGGGACAGGAGACTCTTCTCTGGGGCCAACGTCCTGACTTTC
-	TRBV28	-	TRBJ2-6	CASSFATSGANVLTF	TGTGCCAGCAGTTTTGCGACATCTGGGGCCAACGTCCTGACTTTC
-	TRBV28	-	TRBJ2-6	CASDRGRGANVLTF	TGTGCCAGCGATCGAGGGCGAGGGGCCAACGTCCTGACTTTC